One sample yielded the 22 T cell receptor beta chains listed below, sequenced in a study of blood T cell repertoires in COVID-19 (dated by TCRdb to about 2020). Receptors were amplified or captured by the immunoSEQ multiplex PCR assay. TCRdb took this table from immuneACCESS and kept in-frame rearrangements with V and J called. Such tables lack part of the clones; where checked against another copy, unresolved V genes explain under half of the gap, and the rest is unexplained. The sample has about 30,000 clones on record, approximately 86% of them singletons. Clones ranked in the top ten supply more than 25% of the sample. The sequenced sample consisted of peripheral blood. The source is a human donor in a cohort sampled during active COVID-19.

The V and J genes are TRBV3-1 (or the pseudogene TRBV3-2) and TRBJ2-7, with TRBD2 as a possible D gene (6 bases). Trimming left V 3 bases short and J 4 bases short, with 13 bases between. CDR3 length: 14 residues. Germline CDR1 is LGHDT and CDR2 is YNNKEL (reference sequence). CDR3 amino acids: CASSQTGLPYEQYF. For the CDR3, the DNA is TGTGCCAGCAGCCAGACGGGACTCCCATACGAGCAGTACTTC.

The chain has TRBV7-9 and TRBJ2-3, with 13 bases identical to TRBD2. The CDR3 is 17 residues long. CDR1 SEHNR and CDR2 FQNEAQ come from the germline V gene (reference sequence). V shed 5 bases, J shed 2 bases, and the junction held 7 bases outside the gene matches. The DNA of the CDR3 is TGTGCCAGCAGCGTTTGGGGGACTAGCGGGGACACAGATACGCAGTATTTT. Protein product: CASSVWGTSGDTDTQYF.

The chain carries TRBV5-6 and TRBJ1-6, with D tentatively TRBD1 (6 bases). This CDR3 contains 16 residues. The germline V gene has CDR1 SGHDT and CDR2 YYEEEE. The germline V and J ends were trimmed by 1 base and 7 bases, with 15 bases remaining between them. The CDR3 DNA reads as TGTGCCAGCAGCTTGATACCAGGGGCCCGAAATTCACCCCTCCACTTT. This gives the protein CASSLIPGARNSPLHF.

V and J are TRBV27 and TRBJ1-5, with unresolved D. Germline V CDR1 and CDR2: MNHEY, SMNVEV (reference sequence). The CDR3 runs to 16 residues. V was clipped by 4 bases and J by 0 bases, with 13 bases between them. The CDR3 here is CASSSSRLGSNQPQHF. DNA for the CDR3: TGTGCCAGCAGTTCCAGCAGGCTCGGTAGCAATCAGCCCCAGCATTTT.

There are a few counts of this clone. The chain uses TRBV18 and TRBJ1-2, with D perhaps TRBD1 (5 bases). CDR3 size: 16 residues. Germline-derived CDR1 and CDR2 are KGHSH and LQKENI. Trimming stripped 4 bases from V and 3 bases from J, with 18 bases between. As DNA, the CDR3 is TGTGCCAGCTCACGTGAGGAAGGGGTCGGGTACTATGGCTACACCTTC. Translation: CASSREEGVGYYGYTF.

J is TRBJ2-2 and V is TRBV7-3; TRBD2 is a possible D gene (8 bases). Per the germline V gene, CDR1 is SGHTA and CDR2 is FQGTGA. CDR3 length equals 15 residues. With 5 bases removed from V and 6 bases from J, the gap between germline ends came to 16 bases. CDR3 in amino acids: CASSPPGGGPGELFF. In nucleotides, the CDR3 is TGTGCCAGCAGCCCGCCGGGAGGGGGCCCCGGGGAGCTGTTTTTT.

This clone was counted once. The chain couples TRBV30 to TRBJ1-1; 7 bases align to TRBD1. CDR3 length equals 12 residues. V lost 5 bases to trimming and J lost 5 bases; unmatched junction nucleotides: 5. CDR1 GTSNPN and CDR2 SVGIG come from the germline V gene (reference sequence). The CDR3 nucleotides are TGTGCCTGGGACAGGGATGGTACTGAAGCTTTCTTT. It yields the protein CAWDRDGTEAFF.

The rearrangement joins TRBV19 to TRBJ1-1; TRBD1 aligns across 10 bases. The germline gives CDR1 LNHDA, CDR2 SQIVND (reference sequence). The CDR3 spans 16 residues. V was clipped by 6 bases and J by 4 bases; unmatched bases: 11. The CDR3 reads CASRATLTGGITEAFF. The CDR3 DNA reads TGTGCCAGTAGGGCGACCCTGACAGGGGGCATCACTGAAGCTTTCTTT.

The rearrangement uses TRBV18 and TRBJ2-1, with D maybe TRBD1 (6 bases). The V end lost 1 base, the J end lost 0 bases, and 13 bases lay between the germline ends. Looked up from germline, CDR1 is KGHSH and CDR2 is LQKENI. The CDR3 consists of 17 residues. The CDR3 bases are TGTGCCAGCTCACCACTCGGACAGACGAGCTCCTACAATGAGCAGTTCTTC. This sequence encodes CASSPLGQTSSYNEQFF.

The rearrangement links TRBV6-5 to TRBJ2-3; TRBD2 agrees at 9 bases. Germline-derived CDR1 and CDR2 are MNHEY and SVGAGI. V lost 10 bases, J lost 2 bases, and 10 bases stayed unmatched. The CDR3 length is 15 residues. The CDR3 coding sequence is TGTGCCACCCTCCCCGCTAGCGGGGTCACAGATACGCAGTATTTT. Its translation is CATLPASGVTDTQYF.

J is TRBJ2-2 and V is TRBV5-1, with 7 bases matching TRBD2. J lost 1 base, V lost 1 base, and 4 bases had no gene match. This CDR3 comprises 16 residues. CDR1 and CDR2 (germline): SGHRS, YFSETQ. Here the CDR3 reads CASSLWPGGNTGELFF. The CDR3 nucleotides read TGCGCCAGCAGCTTGTGGCCGGGGGGGAACACCGGGGAGCTGTTTTTT.

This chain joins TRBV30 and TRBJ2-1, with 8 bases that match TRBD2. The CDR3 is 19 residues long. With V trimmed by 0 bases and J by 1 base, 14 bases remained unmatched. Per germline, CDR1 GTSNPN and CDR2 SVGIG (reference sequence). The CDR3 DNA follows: TGTGCCTGGAGTGTAGCATCCAGCGGGGGCCCTTTTTCCTACAATGAGCAGTTCTTC. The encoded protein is CAWSVASSGGPFSYNEQFF.

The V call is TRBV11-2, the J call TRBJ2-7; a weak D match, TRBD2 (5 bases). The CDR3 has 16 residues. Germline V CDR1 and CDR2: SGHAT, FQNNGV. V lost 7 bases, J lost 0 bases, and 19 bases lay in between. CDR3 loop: CASKVGSGMGSYEQYF. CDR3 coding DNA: TGTGCCAGCAAGGTTGGATCGGGGATGGGCTCCTACGAGCAGTACTTC.

This CDR3 is CASSTGDRSYEQYF. The DNA of the CDR3 is TGTGCCAGCAGTACCGGGGACAGGAGTTACGAGCAGTACTTC. The chain couples TRBV6-5 to TRBJ2-7; the match to TRBD1 covers 8 bases. V gave up 5 bases and J gave up 4 bases; unmatched junction bases: 7. The length of the CDR3 is 14 residues. Germline V CDR1 and CDR2: MNHEY, SVGAGI.

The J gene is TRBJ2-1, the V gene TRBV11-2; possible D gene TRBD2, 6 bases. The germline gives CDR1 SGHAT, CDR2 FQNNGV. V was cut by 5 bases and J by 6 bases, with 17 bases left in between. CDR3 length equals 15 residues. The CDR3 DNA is TGTGCCAGCAGCCTCCGCGGGGTCGGGAGCAATGAGCAGTTCTTC. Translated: CASSLRGVGSNEQFF.

CDR3 sequence (DNA): TGTGCCAGCAGCGCCGGGCCCCGGTCGGGGAATTCACCCCTCCACTTT. Amino acid sequence: CASSAGPRSGNSPLHF. This chain joins TRBV5-5 and TRBJ1-6; D not resolved. Trimming took 4 bases from V and 7 from J, leaving 18 bases between them. The V gene's germline CDR1 is SGHKS and CDR2 YYEKEE (reference sequence). This CDR3 has 16 residues.

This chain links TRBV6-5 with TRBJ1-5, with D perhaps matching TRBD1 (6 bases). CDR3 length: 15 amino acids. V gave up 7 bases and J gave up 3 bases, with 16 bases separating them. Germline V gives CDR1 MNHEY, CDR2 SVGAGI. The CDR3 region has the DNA TGTGCCAGCACTGGTGGAACGGGACACAATCAGCCCCAGCATTTT. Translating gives CASTGGTGHNQPQHF.

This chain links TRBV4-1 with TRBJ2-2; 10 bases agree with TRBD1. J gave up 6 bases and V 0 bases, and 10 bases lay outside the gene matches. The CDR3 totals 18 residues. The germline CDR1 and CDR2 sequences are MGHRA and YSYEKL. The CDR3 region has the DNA TGCGCCAGCAGCCAAGAAACTACCGGGACAGGGGACCCCGGGGAGCTGTTTTTT. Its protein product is CASSQETTGTGDPGELFF.

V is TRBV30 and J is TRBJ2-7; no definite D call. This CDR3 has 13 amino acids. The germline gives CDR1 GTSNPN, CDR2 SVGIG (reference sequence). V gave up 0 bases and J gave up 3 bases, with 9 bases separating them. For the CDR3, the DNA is TGTGCCTGGAGTGTATCGGTCGGCTACGAGCAGTACTTC. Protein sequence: CAWSVSVGYEQYF.

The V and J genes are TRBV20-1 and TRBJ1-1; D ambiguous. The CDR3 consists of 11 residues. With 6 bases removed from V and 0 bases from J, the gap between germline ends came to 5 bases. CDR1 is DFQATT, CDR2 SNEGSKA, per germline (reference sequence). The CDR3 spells CSAYVNTEAFF. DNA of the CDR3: TGCAGTGCCTACGTGAACACTGAAGCTTTCTTT.

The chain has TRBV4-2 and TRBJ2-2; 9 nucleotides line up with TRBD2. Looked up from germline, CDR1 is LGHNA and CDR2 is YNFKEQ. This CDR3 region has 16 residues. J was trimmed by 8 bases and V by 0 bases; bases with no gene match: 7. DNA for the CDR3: TGTGCCAGCAGCCAAGATTCGAGTAGCGGGGGAGGGGAGCTGTTTTTT. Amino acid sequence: CASSQDSSSGGGELFF.

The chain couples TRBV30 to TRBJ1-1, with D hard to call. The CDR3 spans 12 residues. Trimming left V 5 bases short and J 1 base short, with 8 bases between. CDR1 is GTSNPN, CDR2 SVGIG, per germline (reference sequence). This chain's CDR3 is CAWRRGNTEAFF. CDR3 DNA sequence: TGTGCCTGGCGGCGGGGGAACACTGAAGCTTTCTTT.